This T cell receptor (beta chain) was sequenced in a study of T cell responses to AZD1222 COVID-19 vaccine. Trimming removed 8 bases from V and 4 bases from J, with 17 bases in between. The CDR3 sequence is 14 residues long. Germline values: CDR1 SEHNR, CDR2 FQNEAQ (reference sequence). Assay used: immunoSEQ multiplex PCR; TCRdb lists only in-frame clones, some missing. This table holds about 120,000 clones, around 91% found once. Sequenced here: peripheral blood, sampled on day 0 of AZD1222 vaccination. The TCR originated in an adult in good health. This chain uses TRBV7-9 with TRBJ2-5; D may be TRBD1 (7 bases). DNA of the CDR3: TGTGCCAGCGGCGGGACAGTCCGTCCAGAGACCCAGTACTTC. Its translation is CASGGTVRPETQYF.